Listed here are 30 T cell receptor beta chains from one sample, sequenced in a study of blood T cell repertoires in COVID-19 (dated by TCRdb to 2018 to 2020). The library was generated by the immunoSEQ multiplex PCR assay. What TCRdb holds here is the immuneACCESS table cut down to in-frame rearrangements. Part of the clones is not present; checked against another copy, under half of the missing clones reflect an unresolved V gene, and the others are unexplained. The sample table shows approximately 230,000 clones, and just over 90% are seen once. 1.5% to 2% of the sample is in the top ten clones. The specimen sequenced was PBMCs or T cells enriched from blood (not recorded which). The receptors originated from a woman under 30 who had recovered from COVID-19.

The chain joins TRBV28 to TRBJ1-5; D gene uncertain. V was pared by 11 bases and J by 7 bases, with 9 bases between. The CDR3 covers 10 residues. Per the germline V gene, CDR1 is MDHEN and CDR2 is SYDVKM. CDR3 protein: CAANRQPQHF. CDR3 in DNA: TGTGCCGCGAACCGCCAGCCCCAGCATTTT. Using reference TRBV28 and TRBJ1-5 for the parts outside the CDR3, the full variable domain is DVKVTQSSRYLVKRTGEKVFLECVQDMDHENMFWYRQDPGLGLRLIYFSYDVKMKEKGDIPEGYSVSREKKERFSLILESASTNQTSMYLCAANRQPQHFGDGTRLSIL.

This chain connects TRBV27 to TRBJ1-1, with a weak D call TRBD1 (5 bases). V gave up 2 bases and J gave up 1 base, with 14 bases separating them. CDR3 length: 16 residues. Germline values: CDR1 MNHEY, CDR2 SMNVEV (reference sequence). CDR3 coding DNA: TGTGCCAGCAGTTTACGCAGGGTTGTCTCGAACACTGAAGCTTTCTTT. It yields the protein CASSLRRVVSNTEAFF.

The chain recombines TRBV3-1 (or the pseudogene TRBV3-2) with TRBJ2-7; no clear D gene. V lost 0 bases to trimming and J lost 5 bases, with 8 bases between them. Germline V gene lookup returns CDR1 LGHDT and CDR2 YNNKEL (reference sequence). The length of the CDR3 is 13 residues. The CDR3 region has the DNA TGTGCCAGCAGCCAAGACCGGGTAAACGAGCAGTACTTC. Amino acid sequence: CASSQDRVNEQYF.

The chain joins TRBV9 to TRBJ1-4; TRBD1 is a possible D gene (6 bases). Germline V lookup: CDR1 SGDLS, CDR2 YYNGEE. The CDR3 spans 14 residues. Trimming cost V 0 bases and J 6 bases, with 9 bases left between them. CDR3 amino acids: CASSVEGGDEKLFF. CDR3 DNA: TGTGCCAGCAGCGTAGAAGGGGGAGATGAAAAACTGTTTTTT.

This chain connects TRBV29-1 to TRBJ1-2; 8 nucleotides match TRBD1. Germline CDR1 SQVTM, CDR2 ANQGSEA. The CDR3 runs to 14 residues. V lost 5 bases to trimming and J lost 4 bases; unmatched junction nucleotides: 9. For the CDR3, the DNA is TGCAGCGTTTTGGGTGGACAGGGTTCCTATGGCTACACCTTC. Protein product: CSVLGGQGSYGYTF.

This clone was found once. The chain links TRBV10-3 to TRBJ1-1; 10 nucleotides line up with TRBD1. The germline gives CDR1 ENHRY, CDR2 SYGVKD. V shed 10 bases and J 3 bases; nucleotides not matched to a gene: 5. The CDR3 length is 13 residues. The CDR3 region is CATGTGVDTEAFF. CDR3 sequence (DNA): TGTGCCACCGGGACAGGGGTAGACACTGAAGCTTTCTTT.

V and J are TRBV14 and TRBJ2-3; 7 bases map to TRBD2. CDR1 SGHDN and CDR2 FVKESK come from the germline V gene. J gave up 6 bases and V 1 base, and 4 bases lay outside the gene matches. This CDR3 contains 14 residues. CDR3 sequence (DNA): TGTGCCAGCAGCCAAGTTGGGGGGGTGGATACGCAGTATTTT. Protein product: CASSQVGGVDTQYF.

This sequence joins TRBV11-3 and TRBJ1-1; 8 bases align to TRBD1. After removal of 5 bases from V and 4 bases from J, the junction contained 3 bases not matched to a gene. Germline V gives CDR1 SGHNT, CDR2 YENEEA. The CDR3 consists of 13 residues. As DNA, the CDR3 is TGTGCCAGCAGCATGGACAGGGTCACTGAAGCTTTCTTT. This codes for CASSMDRVTEAFF.

The chain combines TRBV13 with TRBJ2-1, with D possibly matching TRBD2 (5 bases). V was trimmed by 1 base and J by 7 bases, leaving 20 bases between them. The CDR3 covers 17 residues. Per germline, CDR1 PRHDT and CDR2 FYEKMQ (reference sequence). DNA for the CDR3: TGTGCCAGCAGCTTAGAGGATTCGGCCTCCCCGGGGAATGAGCAGTTCTTC. Translated: CASSLEDSASPGNEQFF.

The chain is built from TRBV28 and TRBJ2-7; a possible D gene is TRBD2 (6 bases). The germline gives CDR1 MDHEN, CDR2 SYDVKM. There are 15 residues in the CDR3. V gave up 3 bases and J gave up 7 bases, with 19 bases separating them. The CDR3 DNA sequence: TGTGCCAGCAGTTTCCACGTAGGGTGGAGCGGGGAGCAGTACTTC. Amino acid sequence: CASSFHVGWSGEQYF.

The chain uses TRBV28 and TRBJ1-6; TRBD1 agrees at 7 bases. The V gene's germline CDR1 is MDHEN and CDR2 SYDVKM. This CDR3 has 14 amino acids. J gave up 7 bases and V 3 bases, and 3 bases lay outside the gene matches. CDR3 nucleotides: TGTGCCAGCAGTTTGGGACAGAGAAATTCACCCCTCCACTTT. Its translation: CASSLGQRNSPLHF.

The chain carries TRBV11-2 and TRBJ2-3; the D is unclear. Trimming shortened V by 1 base and J by 2 bases, and 10 bases separated the two germline ends. The germline V gene encodes CDR1 SGHAT and CDR2 FQNNGV. The CDR3 runs to 15 residues. Here the CDR3 reads CASSLGTTYTDTQYF. CDR3 DNA sequence: TGTGCCAGCAGCTTAGGAACTACCTACACAGATACGCAGTATTTT.

The gene calls are TRBV6-4 and TRBJ1-2, with 9 bases matching TRBD1. Trimming at V came to 6 bases and at J to 8 bases, leaving 4 bases not matched to a gene. Per germline, CDR1 MRHNA and CDR2 SNTAGT. The CDR3 has 12 amino acids. The CDR3 nucleotides read TGTGCCAGCAGACAGGGGGCAGGAGGCTACACCTTC. This encodes CASRQGAGGYTF.

V is TRBV2 and J is TRBJ1-1, with D maybe TRBD1 (5 bases). Germline V lookup: CDR1 SNHLY, CDR2 FYNNEI. The V gene lost 5 bases and the J gene lost 12 bases, with 19 bases spanning the gap. This CDR3 contains 13 residues. The CDR3 reads CASSSGTFTVTFF. CDR3 bases: TGTGCCAGCAGTTCCGGGACTTTTACGGTAACTTTCTTT.

The chain is built from TRBV6-1 and TRBJ1-1; 9 bases are a match to TRBD1. CDR1 is MNHNS and CDR2 is SASEGT in the germline V gene. V shed 3 bases, J shed 4 bases, and the junction held 3 bases outside the gene matches. The CDR3 is 14 residues long. This chain's CDR3 is CASSETGGSTEAFF. CDR3 sequence (DNA): TGTGCCAGCAGTGAGACAGGGGGGAGCACTGAAGCTTTCTTT.

This rearrangement joins TRBV5-1 to TRBJ1-2; D gene uncertain. The V end was cut by 5 bases, the J end by 3 bases, with 8 bases between. Germline V lookup: CDR1 SGHRS, CDR2 YFSETQ. The CDR3 is made up of 12 amino acids. This CDR3 is CASSSDYYGYTF. DNA of the CDR3: TGCGCCAGCAGTTCAGACTACTATGGCTACACCTTC.

J is TRBJ1-1 and V is TRBV6-1; 8 bases match TRBD1. The trim removed 3 bases at V and 0 bases at J, leaving 3 bases unmatched. From germline, CDR1 is MNHNS and CDR2 SASEGT. The CDR3 length is 15 residues. The CDR3 spells CASSETGVLNTEAFF. The CDR3 DNA sequence: TGTGCCAGCAGTGAGACAGGGGTACTGAACACTGAAGCTTTCTTT.

This rearrangement joins TRBV5-8 to TRBJ1-5, with TRBD1 identical over 7 bases. The length of the CDR3 is 15 residues. Germline trimming cut 4 bases from V and 0 bases from J; bases unmatched to any gene: 4. CDR1 and CDR2 (germline): SGHTS, YDEGEE. CDR3 in amino acids: CASSRQGYSNQPQHF. DNA of the CDR3: TGTGCCAGCAGCCGACAGGGATATAGCAATCAGCCCCAGCATTTT.

The J gene is TRBJ1-6, the V gene TRBV2; no clear D gene. Germline V lookup: CDR1 SNHLY, CDR2 FYNNEI. The CDR3 is 13 amino acids. V shed 8 bases and J shed 5 bases, with 10 bases lying between them. CDR3 amino acids: CASRRTDNSPLHF. In nucleotides, the CDR3 is TGTGCCAGCCGACGAACAGATAATTCACCCCTCCACTTT.

This chain connects TRBV9 to TRBJ1-4, with 7 nucleotides matching TRBD1. J lost 8 bases, V lost 1 base, and 5 bases had no gene match. Germline V gene lookup returns CDR1 SGDLS and CDR2 YYNGEE. The CDR3 length is 14 residues. CDR3 sequence reads: CASSVQGEGEKLFF. In nucleotides, the CDR3 is TGTGCCAGCAGCGTACAGGGGGAAGGCGAAAAACTGTTTTTT.

CDR3 DNA sequence: TGTGCCGCCGGGTCGGCTGTTAACTATGGCTACACCTTC. It codes for CAAGSAVNYGYTF. The J gene is TRBJ1-2, the V gene TRBV12-3 or TRBV12-4; D is ambiguous. The V end was cut by 11 bases, the J end by 1 base, with 14 bases between. This CDR3 region has 13 residues.

CDR3 protein: CASRLGTSGYEQYF. CDR3 DNA: TGTGCCAGCAGGCTCGGGACTAGCGGCTACGAGCAGTACTTC. The chain employs TRBV6-5 and TRBJ2-7; 11 bases are shared with TRBD2. The CDR3 extends over 14 amino acids. Germline V gene lookup returns CDR1 MNHEY and CDR2 SVGAGI. V was clipped by 6 bases and J by 3 bases; unmatched bases: 4.

The chain is built from TRBV11-3 and TRBJ1-1; 7 bases are shared with TRBD1. This CDR3 has 14 residues. Germline lookup yields CDR1 SGHNT and CDR2 YENEEA. The V segment lost 3 bases and the J segment 4 bases; nucleotides outside the gene matches: 5. This chain's CDR3 is CASSFDRAATEAFF. The CDR3 DNA reads TGTGCCAGCAGCTTCGACAGGGCGGCCACTGAAGCTTTCTTT.

V is TRBV11-3 and J is TRBJ1-2; TRBD1 agrees at 11 bases. V shed 1 base, J shed 2 bases, and the junction held 0 bases outside the gene matches. CDR3 size: 15 residues. Germline CDR1 SGHNT, CDR2 YENEEA. CDR3 nucleotides: TGTGCCAGCAGCTTAGGGACAGGGGGCAACTATGGCTACACCTTC. Its protein product is CASSLGTGGNYGYTF.

The chain joins TRBV23-1 to TRBJ1-4; maybe TRBD1 (5 bases). TRBV23-1 is marked as an open reading frame, function uncertain. Trimming cost V 8 bases and J 7 bases, with 17 bases left between them. The CDR3 spans 14 residues. The DNA of the CDR3 is TGCGCCAGCCCGTCAACAGGCTCTCTTGAAAAACTGTTTTTT. Translating it yields CASPSTGSLEKLFF.

The chain carries TRBV11-2 and TRBJ1-2; unclear D gene. Trimming took 5 bases from V and 8 from J, leaving 9 bases between them. The CDR3 consists of 11 residues. From germline, CDR1 is SGHAT and CDR2 FQNNGV. The CDR3: CASSQLGGYTF. The CDR3 region has the DNA TGTGCCAGCAGCCAATTGGGCGGCTACACCTTC.

This chain connects TRBV4-3 to TRBJ1-1, with TRBD1 matching over 7 bases. The CDR3 runs to 13 residues. J gave up 5 bases and V 3 bases, and 3 bases lay outside the gene matches. The germline V gene encodes CDR1 LGHNA and CDR2 YSLEER. The CDR3 loop is CASSQTQGTEAFF. CDR3 nucleotide sequence: TGCGCCAGCAGCCAGACACAGGGGACTGAAGCTTTCTTT.

The table lists this clone with a few counts. The chain joins TRBV12-3 or TRBV12-4 to TRBJ1-1; D is undetermined. V lost 1 base to trimming and J lost 5 bases, with 8 bases between them. The CDR3 loop spans 13 amino acids. In DNA form, the CDR3 reads TGTGCCAGCAGTTTAGGCAGGCAAACTGAAGCTTTCTTT. Translated: CASSLGRQTEAFF.

The gene calls are TRBV19 and TRBJ1-2; no definite D call. The CDR3 length is 16 residues. With 8 bases removed from V and 2 bases from J, the gap between germline ends came to 21 bases. Germline CDR1 reads LNHDA; CDR2 reads SQIVND (reference sequence). Here the CDR3 reads CASSLQATAQNYGYTF. The CDR3 DNA sequence: TGTGCCAGTTCCCTTCAGGCCACAGCCCAAAACTATGGCTACACCTTC.

The chain uses TRBV29-1 and TRBJ2-3, with TRBD2 as a possible D gene (5 bases). CDR1 and CDR2 from the germline V gene are SQVTM and ANQGSEA. Trimming cost V 7 bases and J 7 bases, with 12 bases left between them. The CDR3 length is 11 residues. As DNA, the CDR3 is TGCAGCGCCTGTAGGGAGAATACGCAGTATTTT. Translating it yields CSACRENTQYF.